The 25 T cell receptor beta chains below were found in one sample sequenced in a study of blood T cell repertoires in COVID-19. Generated by immunoSEQ multiplex PCR, the TCRdb table keeps only in-frame clones and is missing some. The sample shows 150,000 to 200,000 clones, around nine tenths of them seen only once. The sequenced sample was peripheral blood. Receptors originate from a human donor in a cohort sampled during active COVID-19.

V gene TRBV6-5 combines with J gene TRBJ1-5; D might be TRBD1 (5 bases). The length of the CDR3 is 15 residues. Germline V gene sequence: CDR1 MNHEY, CDR2 SVGAGI. Trimming stripped 7 bases from V and 0 bases from J, with 13 bases between. The CDR3 DNA follows: TGTGCCAGCACGTGGGGGAGGTATAGCAATCAGCCCCAGCATTTT. This translates into CASTWGRYSNQPQHF.

The V gene is TRBV6-2 or TRBV6-3, the J gene TRBJ1-2; D perhaps matches TRBD1 (5 bases). Per germline, CDR1 MNHEY and CDR2 SVGEGT. The CDR3 is made up of 14 amino acids. The V gene lost 2 bases and the J gene lost 3 bases, with 10 bases spanning the gap. The CDR3 protein is CASSYTTGHYGYTF. CDR3 bases: TGTGCCAGCAGTTACACCACAGGTCACTATGGCTACACCTTC.

The chain has TRBV6-5 and TRBJ1-4; 9 bases are shared with TRBD1. The CDR3 length is 15 residues. V was pared by 0 bases and J by 5 bases, with 1 base of the junction left unmatched. Germline values: CDR1 MNHEY, CDR2 SVGAGI. CDR3 nucleotides: TGTGCCAGCAGTTACTCCGGGACAGGGAATGAAAAACTGTTTTTT. Amino acids: CASSYSGTGNEKLFF.

The chain employs TRBV30 and TRBJ1-6, with TRBD1 identical over 10 bases. This CDR3 is 16 amino acids long. Germline values: CDR1 GTSNPN, CDR2 SVGIG (reference sequence). J was trimmed by 9 bases and V by 3 bases; bases with no gene match: 11. The CDR3 loop is CAWSPGQGRRGSPLHF. Written as DNA, the CDR3 is TGTGCCTGGAGCCCGGGACAGGGGCGCCGGGGTTCACCCCTCCACTTT.

V gene TRBV30 combines with J gene TRBJ2-7, with TRBD2 identical over 14 bases. This CDR3 contains 14 residues. J gave up 4 bases and V 4 bases, and 3 bases lay outside the gene matches. Germline-derived CDR1 and CDR2 are GTSNPN and SVGIG (reference sequence). The CDR3 bases are TGTGCCTGGATCGGGACTAGCGGGGGTTACGAGCAGTACTTC. Protein product: CAWIGTSGGYEQYF.

The sample holds a few counts of this clone. The chain uses TRBV2 and TRBJ1-2; 10 bases line up with TRBD1. The CDR3 sequence is 13 residues long. Germline CDR1 reads SNHLY; CDR2 reads FYNNEI. The V segment lost 4 bases and the J segment 8 bases; nucleotides outside the gene matches: 4. For the CDR3, the DNA is TGTGCCAGCAGTGCCACGGGACAGGGGGGCTACACCTTC. This translates into CASSATGQGGYTF.

The V gene is TRBV6-5, the J gene TRBJ2-7; 8 positions match TRBD1. The CDR3 runs 12 residues. Germline values: CDR1 MNHEY, CDR2 SVGAGI. Germline trimming cut 8 bases from V and 5 bases from J; bases unmatched to any gene: 5. CDR3 nucleotides: TGTGCCAGCCTCGACAGGGGCCACGAGCAGTACTTC. It yields the protein CASLDRGHEQYF.

J is TRBJ1-1 and V is TRBV18, with no clear D. Between the trimmed V and J ends, which lost 5 bases and 0 bases, there was a span of 4 bases. In germline, CDR1 is KGHSH, CDR2 LQKENI. The CDR3 has 12 residues. The chain's CDR3 is CASSSMNTEAFF. CDR3 sequence (DNA): TGTGCCAGCTCATCCATGAACACTGAAGCTTTCTTT. Combining the CDR3 with reference TRBV18 and TRBJ1-1 gives the whole variable domain NAGVMQNPRHLVRRRGQEARLRCSPMKGHSHVYWYRQLPEEGLKFMVYLQKENIIDESGMPKERFSAEFPKEGPSILRIQQVVRGDSAAYFCASSSMNTEAFFGQGTRLTVV.

The gene calls are TRBV3-1 (or the pseudogene TRBV3-2) and TRBJ1-3; D gene unclear. This CDR3 comprises 15 residues. CDR1 LGHDT and CDR2 YNNKEL come from the germline V gene (reference sequence). The ends were cut back, 0 bases at V and 0 bases at J, with 6 bases in the middle. The CDR3 sequence is CASSQEFSSGNTIYF. The CDR3 coding sequence is TGTGCCAGCAGCCAAGAATTCAGCTCTGGAAACACCATATATTTT.

This clone occurred once. This chain links TRBV11-2 with TRBJ2-1; 9 nucleotides match TRBD1. This CDR3 has 15 residues. The V gene's germline CDR1 is SGHAT and CDR2 FQNNGV. The V and J ends lost 1 base and 7 bases, in that order; junction bases with no gene match: 5. The CDR3 DNA follows: TGTGCCAGCAGCTTAGGGGTAGACAGGGGGAATGAGCAGTTCTTC. This translates into CASSLGVDRGNEQFF.

The J gene is TRBJ2-1, the V gene TRBV6-2 or TRBV6-3, with a weak D call TRBD2 (5 bases). Trimming removed 2 bases at V and 13 bases at J, with 12 bases between. This CDR3 has 12 amino acids. Germline V gene data show CDR1 as MNHEY and CDR2 as SVGEGT. The CDR3 spells CASSYALVNQFF. DNA for the CDR3: TGTGCCAGCAGTTACGCACTAGTGAACCAGTTCTTC.

This clone appeared a single time. This chain uses TRBV4-1 with TRBJ1-2; 9 bases line up with TRBD1. Unmatched junction bases numbered 2, after V lost 3 bases and J lost 6 bases. CDR3 length: 13 amino acids. From germline, CDR1 is MGHRA and CDR2 YSYEKL. CDR3 residues: CASSHRQGDGYTF. Written as DNA, the CDR3 is TGCGCCAGCAGCCACCGACAGGGGGATGGCTACACCTTC.

This chain joins TRBV5-1 and TRBJ2-3; D uncertain. CDR1 and CDR2 from the germline V gene are SGHRS and YFSETQ. V was cut by 0 bases and J by 2 bases, with 10 bases left in between. The CDR3 consists of 15 residues. CDR3 in DNA: TGCGCCAGCAGCTTGGATTTGCGGCCCACAGATACGCAGTATTTT. As protein: CASSLDLRPTDTQYF.

This clone occurred once. The CDR3 coding sequence is TGTGCCAGCAGCCCTAACACTGAAGCTTTCTTT. This sequence encodes CASSPNTEAFF. This rearrangement joins TRBV12-3 or TRBV12-4 to TRBJ1-1; D not resolved. V lost 6 bases and J 2 bases, leaving 4 bases between the germline ends. The CDR3 is 11 amino acids.

This chain joins TRBV5-1 and TRBJ2-7, with 7 bases that match TRBD2. Germline V gene data show CDR1 as SGHRS and CDR2 as YFSETQ. CDR3 length: 15 residues. V lost 3 bases and J lost 4; bases outside the gene matches: 10. CDR3 amino acids: CASSWSGTKVYEQYF. The CDR3 DNA reads as TGCGCCAGCAGCTGGTCCGGGACTAAAGTATACGAGCAGTACTTC.

The rearrangement uses TRBV4-3 and TRBJ2-3; TRBD2 matches 11 bases. Trimming took 4 bases from V and 4 from J; bases not matched to a gene: 7. CDR1 is LGHNA, CDR2 YSLEER, per germline. The length of the CDR3 is 16 residues. CDR3 in amino acids: CASSRQPGLAADTQYF. Written as DNA, the CDR3 is TGCGCCAGCAGCCGTCAGCCGGGACTAGCGGCAGATACGCAGTATTTT.

The J gene is TRBJ1-1, the V gene TRBV7-2; D not resolved. V lost 2 bases and J lost 1, with 8 bases in between. This CDR3 is 14 amino acids long. Germline V gene data show CDR1 as SGHTA and CDR2 as FQGNSA. The CDR3 protein is CASSLWQSNTEAFF. CDR3 nucleotides: TGTGCCAGCAGCTTATGGCAGTCGAACACTGAAGCTTTCTTT.

The V call is TRBV7-9, the J call TRBJ1-1, with unresolved D. Germline V gene data show CDR1 as SEHNR and CDR2 as FQNEAQ (reference sequence). The CDR3 covers 14 residues. The ends were cut back, 5 bases at V and 1 base at J, with 11 bases in the middle. Written as DNA, the CDR3 is TGTGCCAGCAGCCCGCAGGCAGCGAACACTGAAGCTTTCTTT. As protein: CASSPQAANTEAFF.

In DNA form, the CDR3 reads TGTGCCAGTAGTTACGCAGGGGTCATGAACACTGAAGCTTTCTTT. Translation: CASSYAGVMNTEAFF. This chain joins TRBV19 and TRBJ1-1, with a weak D call TRBD1 (6 bases). Trimming shortened V by 5 bases and J by 0 bases, and 13 bases separated the two germline ends. Germline CDR1 and CDR2: LNHDA and SQIVND (reference sequence). The CDR3 totals 15 residues.

This chain links TRBV5-5 with TRBJ2-5; the match to TRBD2 covers 7 bases. The V gene end was trimmed by 0 bases and the J gene end by 4 bases; junction bases not matched to a gene: 3. The CDR3 loop spans 14 amino acids. Germline CDR1 and CDR2: SGHKS and YYEKEE (reference sequence). This CDR3 is CASSLGPGGETQYF. The CDR3 DNA reads as TGTGCCAGCAGCTTGGGGCCGGGGGGAGAGACCCAGTACTTC.

The chain carries TRBV19 and TRBJ1-2; 7 bases are shared with TRBD1. V lost 4 bases to trimming and J lost 6 bases; unmatched junction nucleotides: 5. This CDR3 is built from 13 residues. Germline-derived CDR1 and CDR2 are LNHDA and SQIVND (reference sequence). CDR3 protein: CASSTSTGNGYTF. CDR3 DNA sequence: TGTGCCAGTAGTACCTCGACAGGGAATGGCTACACCTTC.

The CDR3 DNA is TGTGCCAGCAGCTCACGGGGGGGATCTAGCACAGATACGCAGTATTTT. Translated, it gives CASSSRGGSSTDTQYF. The genes are TRBV5-6 and TRBJ2-3, with 8 bases identical to TRBD2. CDR3 size: 16 residues. J gave up 0 bases and V 3 bases, and 6 bases lay outside the gene matches. From germline, CDR1 is SGHDT and CDR2 YYEEEE.

The chain has TRBV19 and TRBJ2-4; 8 bases fit TRBD1. V shed 4 bases, J shed 6 bases, and the junction held 5 bases outside the gene matches. The germline V gene has CDR1 LNHDA and CDR2 SQIVND (reference sequence). The CDR3 extends over 14 amino acids. Here the CDR3 reads CASSTTGQGNIQYF. The CDR3 nucleotides read TGTGCCAGTAGTACCACAGGACAGGGAAACATTCAGTACTTC.

The chain employs TRBV2 and TRBJ2-1, with 8 nucleotides matching TRBD2. V lost 5 bases and J lost 3; bases outside the gene matches: 6. The CDR3 length is 15 residues. Germline loops: CDR1 SNHLY, CDR2 FYNNEI. CDR3 nucleotide sequence: TGTGCCAGCAGTTCCCTGGCGGGAGGCTACAATGAGCAGTTCTTC. Translating gives CASSSLAGGYNEQFF. The entire variable domain, with the rest obtained from reference TRBV2 and TRBJ2-1, is as follows: EPEVTQTPSHQVTQMGQEVILRCVPISNHLYFYWYRQILGQKVEFLVSFYNNEISEKSEIFDDQFSVERPDGSNFTLKIRSTKLEDSAMYFCASSSLAGGYNEQFFGPGTRLTVL.

The rearrangement uses TRBV7-8 and TRBJ1-2, with a possible D match to TRBD1 (5 bases). V gave up 6 bases and J gave up 4 bases, with 12 bases separating them. CDR3 length: 13 residues. CDR1 is SGHVS, CDR2 FQNEAQ, per germline. CDR3 protein: CASSYGGGYGYTF. CDR3 DNA: TGTGCCAGCAGTTACGGGGGTGGCTATGGCTACACCTTC.